This entry lists 5 T cell receptor beta chains sequenced from one sample in a study of T cell repertoires in cytomegalovirus infection. Antigens of these TCRs are unknown. MiXCR, applied by TCRdb to the reads, yields one record per CDR3 protein. The sample contains around 710,000 distinct CDR3 sequences, almost 30% of which appear only once. Specimen: cultured CD8+ T cells from PBMCs, collected from culture after CMV antigen stimulation. These receptors all stem from a human donor in good health (CMV status not recorded). Some clones in this sample may be carry-over from other donors' samples.

This rearrangement joins TRBV6-6 to TRBJ1-1, with D uncertain. This CDR3 region has 12 residues. Trimming pared 6 bases from V and 5 bases from J, leaving 10 bases between. Germline CDR1 reads MNHNY; CDR2 reads SVGAGI (reference sequence). CDR3 in amino acids: CASSLAQTEAFF. CDR3 bases: TGTGCCAGCAGCCTTGCCCAGACTGAAGCTTTCTTT.

Note on this clonotype: Given a much more abundant clone one base away, this may be a read error. The conserved final phenylalanine or tryptophan is absent from the CDR3, which likely points to a read error. This chain uses TRBV7-6 with TRBJ2-1, with D possibly being TRBD1 or TRBD2 (5 bases each). Deletions cut 1 base from V and 0 bases from J, with 19 bases between. The CDR3 is 19 residues long. Germline loops: CDR1 SGHVS, CDR2 FNYEAQ. The CDR3 is CASSLDRGPLIISYNEQFV. CDR3 nucleotide sequence: TGTGCCAGCAGCTTAGATCGGGGACCTCTAATTATCTCCTACAATGAGCAGTTCGTC.

The chain recombines TRBV5-1 with TRBJ2-7; 11 bases are shared with TRBD1. Germline V gene lookup returns CDR1 SGHRS and CDR2 YFSETQ. The CDR3 spans 15 residues. With 4 bases clipped from V and 2 bases from J, the junction kept 5 bases outside the gene matches. CDR3 nucleotide sequence: TGCGCCAGCAGCACGGGACAGGGGGTAACCTACGAGCAGTACTTC. Protein sequence: CASSTGQGVTYEQYF.

This clonotype was seen many times. A read error may produce the germline difference seen at one junction end. This chain uses TRBV7-7 with TRBJ2-7; maybe TRBD1 (6 bases). This CDR3 is 15 amino acids long. The germline CDR1 and CDR2 sequences are SSHAT and FNYEAQ (reference sequence). CDR3 DNA sequence: TGTGCTAGCAGCTTAGGCCAAGGGGGCTCCTACGAGCAGTACTTC. It codes for CASSLGQGGSYEQYF.

This clonotype was seen ten or more times. V usage is TRBV7-6 and J usage is TRBJ2-3; the D gene is possibly TRBD2 (6 bases). Trimming stripped 1 base from V and 8 bases from J, with 19 bases between. The CDR3 length is 16 residues. In germline, CDR1 is SGHVS, CDR2 FNYEAQ. CDR3 in amino acids: CASSLVGGLDWGTQYF. In DNA form, the CDR3 reads TGTGCCAGCAGCTTAGTCGGGGGACTGGATTGGGGTACGCAGTATTTT.